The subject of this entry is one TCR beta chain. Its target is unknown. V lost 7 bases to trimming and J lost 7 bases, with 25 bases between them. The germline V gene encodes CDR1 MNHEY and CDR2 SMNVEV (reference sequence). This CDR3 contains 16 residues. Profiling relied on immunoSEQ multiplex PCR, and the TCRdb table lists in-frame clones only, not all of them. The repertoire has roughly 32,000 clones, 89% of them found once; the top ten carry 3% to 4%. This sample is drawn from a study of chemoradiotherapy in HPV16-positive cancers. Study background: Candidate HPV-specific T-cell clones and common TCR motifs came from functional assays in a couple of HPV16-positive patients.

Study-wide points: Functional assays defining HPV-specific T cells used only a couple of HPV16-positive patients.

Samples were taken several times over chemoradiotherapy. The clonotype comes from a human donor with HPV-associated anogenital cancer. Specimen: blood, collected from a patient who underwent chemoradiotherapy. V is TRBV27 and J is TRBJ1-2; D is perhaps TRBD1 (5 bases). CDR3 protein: CASTPLGERRGFGYTF. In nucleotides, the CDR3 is TGTGCCAGCACCCCTCTGGGGGAACGGCGGGGATTTGGCTACACCTTC.